This T cell receptor beta chain originates from a study of Tregs in tolerant kidney transplant recipients. Assay: immunoSEQ multiplex PCR; the TCRdb copy retains only in-frame clones and omits some. The sample comprises some 90,000 clones, about 92% of which are singletons, and over 3.5% rests with the top ten. Per germline, CDR1 WSHSY and CDR2 SAAADI. With 2 bases removed from V and 4 bases from J, the gap between germline ends came to 6 bases. The CDR3 spans 12 residues. Worth noting for this clone: What it recognizes is unknown.

General study results and limits: Biological reproducibility was not directly addressed, but technical replication error appeared minimal. Expanding Tregs on activated donor B cells appeared to best identify donor-specific TCRbeta clones.

The source is a human donor in good health. The rearrangement uses TRBV10-2 and TRBJ2-7; D is ambiguous. Sequenced input: CD8+ T cells from blood. The CDR3 nucleotides are TGCGCCAGCAGTGAGGCTGGTTACGAGCAGTACTTC. It translates to CASSEAGYEQYF.